These T cell receptor beta chains were read from a single sample in a study of blood T cell repertoires in COVID-19. TCRdb's copy holds only in-frame clones and misses some; the assay was immunoSEQ multiplex PCR. The sample has about 120,000 clones, around 86% seen once. Sequences were obtained from peripheral blood. The receptors were sampled from a woman in her sixties or seventies with acute or convalescent COVID-19. Both conserved end residues are trimmed from each CDR3.

j_call: TRBJ1-1
v_call: TRBV20-1
cdr3_aa: SVSEGTEAF

j_call: TRBJ2-5
v_call: TRBV3-1/TRBV3-2
cdr3_aa: ASSQSEETQY

j_call: TRBJ1-6
v_call: TRBV19
cdr3_aa: ASSRDRGRSANSPLH

j_call: TRBJ1-4
v_call: TRBV28
cdr3_aa: ASSFRATGGREKLF

j_call: TRBJ1-3
v_call: TRBV7-9
cdr3_aa: ASSLAGRGKGNTIY

j_call: TRBJ1-2
v_call: TRBV24-1
cdr3_aa: ATSDPLGYT

j_call: TRBJ1-4
v_call: TRBV7-9
cdr3_aa: ASSPRIENNEKLF

j_call: TRBJ1-2
v_call: TRBV5-1
cdr3_aa: ASSLDADSFYGYT

j_call: TRBJ1-3
v_call: TRBV11-2
cdr3_aa: ASSSYSGTGNTIY

j_call: TRBJ1-2
v_call: TRBV4-1
cdr3_aa: ASSSPGSAYGYT

j_call: TRBJ1-3
v_call: TRBV10-3
cdr3_aa: AISERETGNTIY

j_call: TRBJ1-3
v_call: TRBV6-5
cdr3_aa: ASSPFGGSGNTIY

j_call: TRBJ2-3
v_call: TRBV5-1
cdr3_aa: ASNGGGTVTDTQY

j_call: TRBJ1-1
v_call: TRBV2
cdr3_aa: ASSARRVGTEAF

j_call: TRBJ1-1
v_call: TRBV19
cdr3_aa: ASSIGTGVGTEAF

j_call: TRBJ1-4
v_call: TRBV2
cdr3_aa: ASKSFEKLF

j_call: TRBJ1-5
v_call: TRBV6-1
cdr3_aa: ASSGPGTGGNQPQH

j_call: TRBJ1-1
v_call: TRBV7-2
cdr3_aa: ASSLHPGNTEAF

j_call: TRBJ2-1
v_call: TRBV5-1
cdr3_aa: ASSLTSGGVNEQF

j_call: TRBJ1-2
v_call: TRBV7-9
cdr3_aa: ASSLGGGHYGYT

j_call: TRBJ2-7
v_call: TRBV2
cdr3_aa: ASSGTGAYEQY

j_call: TRBJ2-3
v_call: TRBV28
cdr3_aa: ASSPPAGATDTQY

j_call: TRBJ2-7
v_call: TRBV30
cdr3_aa: ASTGTGLYEQY

j_call: TRBJ2-3
v_call: TRBV27
cdr3_aa: ASSLLIPGQGADTQY

j_call: TRBJ2-3
v_call: TRBV14
cdr3_aa: ASSQGGTSTQY

j_call: TRBJ1-6
v_call: TRBV5-6
cdr3_aa: ASSFDRGYSPLH

j_call: TRBJ1-5
v_call: TRBV3-1/TRBV3-2
cdr3_aa: ASSARDRGHQPQH

j_call: TRBJ1-3
v_call: TRBV6-5
cdr3_aa: ASTPAGGDTIY

j_call: TRBJ2-2
v_call: TRBV7-3
cdr3_aa: ASSLSGTSPAMTGELF

j_call: TRBJ2-3
v_call: TRBV7-9
cdr3_aa: ASTAMRGWVDTQY

j_call: TRBJ1-3
v_call: TRBV10-1
cdr3_aa: ASSEPPRDSGNTIY

j_call: TRBJ1-5
v_call: TRBV7-6
cdr3_aa: ASSSGTGGGSNQPQH

j_call: TRBJ1-2
v_call: TRBV5-1
cdr3_aa: ASSPRGSGGYT

j_call: TRBJ2-3
v_call: TRBV3-1/TRBV3-2
cdr3_aa: ASSQAQGPTDTQY

j_call: TRBJ1-6
v_call: TRBV2
cdr3_aa: ASTLDVGTNSPLH

j_call: TRBJ1-2
v_call: TRBV30
cdr3_aa: AWMPPSGFFYGYT

j_call: TRBJ2-7
v_call: TRBV28
cdr3_aa: ATQTLYEQY

j_call: TRBJ2-3
v_call: TRBV2
cdr3_aa: ASKAGASDTQY

j_call: TRBJ2-7
v_call: TRBV6-5
cdr3_aa: ASSYSTGQGREQY

j_call: TRBJ1-5
v_call: TRBV5-1
cdr3_aa: ASSFGETGQPQH

j_call: TRBJ1-1
v_call: TRBV5-1
cdr3_aa: ASSPTDPNTEAF

j_call: TRBJ2-2
v_call: TRBV14
cdr3_aa: ASSQVAGVNTGELF

j_call: TRBJ2-7
v_call: TRBV3-1/TRBV3-2
cdr3_aa: ASSQDSGGREQY

j_call: TRBJ1-5
v_call: TRBV28
cdr3_aa: ASSFYSNQPQH

j_call: TRBJ2-7
v_call: TRBV27
cdr3_aa: ASTAGTEIYEQY

j_call: TRBJ2-7
v_call: TRBV5-1
cdr3_aa: ASTGLNSYEQY

j_call: TRBJ2-5
v_call: TRBV5-1
cdr3_aa: ASSPSWGVQETQY

j_call: TRBJ2-7
v_call: TRBV3-1/TRBV3-2
cdr3_aa: ASSLGLAGANYEQY

j_call: TRBJ1-2
v_call: TRBV3-1/TRBV3-2
cdr3_aa: ASSQPQTDDYGYT

j_call: TRBJ2-7
v_call: TRBV19
cdr3_aa: ASSPSLGGPYEQY

j_call: TRBJ2-1
v_call: TRBV27
cdr3_aa: ASSFEPRGEQF

j_call: TRBJ2-7
v_call: TRBV28
cdr3_aa: ASSFDTLRAYEQY

j_call: TRBJ1-1
v_call: TRBV6-1
cdr3_aa: ASSEDGLEAF

j_call: TRBJ1-2
v_call: TRBV7-9
cdr3_aa: ASSLERWGSGYT